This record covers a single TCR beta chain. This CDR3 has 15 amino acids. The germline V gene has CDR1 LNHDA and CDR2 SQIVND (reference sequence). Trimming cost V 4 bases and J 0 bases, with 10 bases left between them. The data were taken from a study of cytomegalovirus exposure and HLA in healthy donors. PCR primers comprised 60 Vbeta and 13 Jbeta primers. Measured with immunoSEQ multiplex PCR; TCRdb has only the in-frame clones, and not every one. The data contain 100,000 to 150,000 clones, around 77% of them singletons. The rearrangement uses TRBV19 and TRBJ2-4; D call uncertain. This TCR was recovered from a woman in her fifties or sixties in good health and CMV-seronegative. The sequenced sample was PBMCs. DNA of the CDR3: TGTGCCAGTAGTAGTACTACACTAGCCAAAAACATTCAGTACTTC. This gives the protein CASSSTTLAKNIQYF.